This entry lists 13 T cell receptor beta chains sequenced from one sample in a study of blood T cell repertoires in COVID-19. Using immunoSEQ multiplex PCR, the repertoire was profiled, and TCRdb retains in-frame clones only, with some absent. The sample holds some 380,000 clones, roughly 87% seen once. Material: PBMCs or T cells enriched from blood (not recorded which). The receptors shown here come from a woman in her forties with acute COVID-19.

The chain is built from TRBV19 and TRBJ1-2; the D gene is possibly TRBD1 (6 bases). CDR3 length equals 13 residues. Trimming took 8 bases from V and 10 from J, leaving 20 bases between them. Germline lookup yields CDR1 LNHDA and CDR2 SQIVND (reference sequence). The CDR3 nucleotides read TGTGCCAGTTATAATCGGGACAACCCTATCTACACCTTC. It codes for CASYNRDNPIYTF.

The CDR3 bases are TGTGCCATCACTGGGGACAGTCTTAACTCTGGAAACACCATATATTTT. This encodes CAITGDSLNSGNTIYF. The rearrangement uses TRBV10-3 and TRBJ1-3; 7 bases match TRBD1. V gave up 7 bases and J gave up 0 bases; unmatched junction bases: 9. Germline V gives CDR1 ENHRY, CDR2 SYGVKD. The CDR3 runs 16 residues.

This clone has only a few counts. The CDR3 loop reads CASSRTETGELFF. The DNA for the CDR3 is TGTGCCAGCAGCCGGACAGAGACCGGGGAGCTGTTTTTT. The J gene is TRBJ2-2, the V gene TRBV7-9, with D perhaps matching TRBD1 (6 bases). V was clipped by 5 bases and J by 5 bases, with 9 bases between them. The length of the CDR3 is 13 residues. Per the germline V gene, CDR1 is SEHNR and CDR2 is FQNEAQ (reference sequence).

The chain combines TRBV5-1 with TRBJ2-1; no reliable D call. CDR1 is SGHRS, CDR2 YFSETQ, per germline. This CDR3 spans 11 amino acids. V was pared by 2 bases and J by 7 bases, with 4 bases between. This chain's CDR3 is CASSFGNEQFF. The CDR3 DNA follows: TGCGCCAGCAGCTTCGGGAATGAGCAGTTCTTC.

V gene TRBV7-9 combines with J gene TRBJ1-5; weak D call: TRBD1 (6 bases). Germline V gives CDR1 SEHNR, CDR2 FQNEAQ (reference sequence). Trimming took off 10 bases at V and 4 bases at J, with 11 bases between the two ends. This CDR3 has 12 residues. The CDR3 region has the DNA TGTGCCATTAAACAGGGTAATCAGCCCCAGCATTTT. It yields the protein CAIKQGNQPQHF.

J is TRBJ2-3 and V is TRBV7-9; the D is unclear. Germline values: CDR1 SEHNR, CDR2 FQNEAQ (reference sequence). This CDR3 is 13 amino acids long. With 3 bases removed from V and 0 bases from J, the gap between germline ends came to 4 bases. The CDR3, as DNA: TGTGCCAGCAGCTTGGCTAGCACAGATACGCAGTATTTT. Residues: CASSLASTDTQYF.

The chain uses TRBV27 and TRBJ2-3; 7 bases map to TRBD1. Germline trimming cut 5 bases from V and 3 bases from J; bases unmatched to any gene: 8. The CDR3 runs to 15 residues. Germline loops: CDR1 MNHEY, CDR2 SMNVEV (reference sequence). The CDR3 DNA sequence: TGTGCCAGCAGTGCCCAGGACAGGTCGACAGATACGCAGTATTTT. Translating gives CASSAQDRSTDTQYF.

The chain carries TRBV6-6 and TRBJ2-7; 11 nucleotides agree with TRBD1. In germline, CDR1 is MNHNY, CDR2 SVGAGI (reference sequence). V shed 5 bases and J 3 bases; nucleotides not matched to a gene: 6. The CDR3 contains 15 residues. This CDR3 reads CASSSGQGAFYEQYF. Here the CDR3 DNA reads TGTGCCAGCAGTAGCGGACAGGGGGCGTTCTACGAGCAGTACTTC.

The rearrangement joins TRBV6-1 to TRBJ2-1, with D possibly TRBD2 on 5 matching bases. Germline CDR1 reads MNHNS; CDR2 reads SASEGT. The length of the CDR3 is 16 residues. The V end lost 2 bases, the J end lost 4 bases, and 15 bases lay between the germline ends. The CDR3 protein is CASSESRGLVYNEQFF. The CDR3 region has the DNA TGTGCCAGCAGTGAAAGTCGAGGGTTGGTTTACAATGAGCAGTTCTTC.

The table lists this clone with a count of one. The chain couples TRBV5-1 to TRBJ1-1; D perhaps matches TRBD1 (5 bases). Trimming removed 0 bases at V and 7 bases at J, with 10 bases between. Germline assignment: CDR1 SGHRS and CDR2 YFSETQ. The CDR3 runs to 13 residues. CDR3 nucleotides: TGCGCCAGCAGCTTGGTAGTAGGGGTTGAAGCTTTCTTT. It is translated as CASSLVVGVEAFF.

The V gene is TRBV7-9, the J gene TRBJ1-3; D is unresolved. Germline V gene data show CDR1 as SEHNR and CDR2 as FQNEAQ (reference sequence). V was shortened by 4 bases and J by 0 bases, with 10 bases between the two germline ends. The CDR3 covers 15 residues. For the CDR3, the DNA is TGTGCCAGCAGCTACTTCGAACTCTCTGGAAACACCATATATTTT. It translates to CASSYFELSGNTIYF.

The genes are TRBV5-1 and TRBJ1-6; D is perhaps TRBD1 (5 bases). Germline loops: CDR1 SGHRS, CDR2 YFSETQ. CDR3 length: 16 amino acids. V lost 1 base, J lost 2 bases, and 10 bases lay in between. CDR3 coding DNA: TGCGCCAGCAGCTTGTTAGGGGCAGCCTATAATTCACCCCTCCACTTT. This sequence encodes CASSLLGAAYNSPLHF.

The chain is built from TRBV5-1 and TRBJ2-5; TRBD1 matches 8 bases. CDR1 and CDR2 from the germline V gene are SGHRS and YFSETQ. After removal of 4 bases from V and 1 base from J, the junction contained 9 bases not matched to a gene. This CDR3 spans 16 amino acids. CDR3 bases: TGCGCCAGCAGCAAATGGACAGGGTCATTCCAAGAGACCCAGTACTTC. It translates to CASSKWTGSFQETQYF.